The clone carrying this TCR beta chain has a handful of counts. This entry comes from a study of blood T cell repertoires in COVID-19. Study details: Acute and convalescent COVID-19 samples came from the United States, Italy and Spain. From T cells, B-cell-depleted T cells, or PBMCs came the material, which was cDNA or gDNA.

While infection was still active, Seattle patients were enrolled and then followed longitudinally. Trimming took off 9 bases at V and 8 bases at J, with 14 bases between the two ends. CDR1 is MDHEN and CDR2 is SYDVKM in the germline V gene. The CDR3 totals 13 residues. How the authors handled the data: Estimated nucleated cell counts came from reference gene primer amplification. Repertoires were generated with immunoSEQ multiplex PCR, while TCRdb's copy carries only in-frame clones and drops some. The DNA gave D and trimming, while V, J and clone size come from that table. The table lists approximately 330,000 clones, around 91% of them singletons.

This clonotype originated in a woman aged 40 to 50 with COVID-19, enrolled during active disease. Sample: peripheral blood. The V gene is TRBV28, the J gene TRBJ1-6, with D perhaps matching TRBD1 (6 bases). Here the CDR3 reads CASLQGGYSPLHF. The CDR3 nucleotides are TGTGCCAGTTTACAGGGTGGGTATTCACCCCTCCACTTT.